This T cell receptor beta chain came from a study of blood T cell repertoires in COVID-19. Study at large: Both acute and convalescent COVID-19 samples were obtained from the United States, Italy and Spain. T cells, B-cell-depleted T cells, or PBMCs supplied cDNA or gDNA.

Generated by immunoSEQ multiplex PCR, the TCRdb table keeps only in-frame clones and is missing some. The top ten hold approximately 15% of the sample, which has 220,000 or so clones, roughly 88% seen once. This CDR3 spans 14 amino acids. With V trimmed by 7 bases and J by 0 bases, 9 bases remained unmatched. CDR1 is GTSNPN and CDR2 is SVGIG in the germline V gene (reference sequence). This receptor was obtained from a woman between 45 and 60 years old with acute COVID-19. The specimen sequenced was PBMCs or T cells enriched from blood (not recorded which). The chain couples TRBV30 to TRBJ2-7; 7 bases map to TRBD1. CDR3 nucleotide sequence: TGTGCCTCCCGACCGGGACAGCTCTCCTACGAGCAGTACTTC. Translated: CASRPGQLSYEQYF.